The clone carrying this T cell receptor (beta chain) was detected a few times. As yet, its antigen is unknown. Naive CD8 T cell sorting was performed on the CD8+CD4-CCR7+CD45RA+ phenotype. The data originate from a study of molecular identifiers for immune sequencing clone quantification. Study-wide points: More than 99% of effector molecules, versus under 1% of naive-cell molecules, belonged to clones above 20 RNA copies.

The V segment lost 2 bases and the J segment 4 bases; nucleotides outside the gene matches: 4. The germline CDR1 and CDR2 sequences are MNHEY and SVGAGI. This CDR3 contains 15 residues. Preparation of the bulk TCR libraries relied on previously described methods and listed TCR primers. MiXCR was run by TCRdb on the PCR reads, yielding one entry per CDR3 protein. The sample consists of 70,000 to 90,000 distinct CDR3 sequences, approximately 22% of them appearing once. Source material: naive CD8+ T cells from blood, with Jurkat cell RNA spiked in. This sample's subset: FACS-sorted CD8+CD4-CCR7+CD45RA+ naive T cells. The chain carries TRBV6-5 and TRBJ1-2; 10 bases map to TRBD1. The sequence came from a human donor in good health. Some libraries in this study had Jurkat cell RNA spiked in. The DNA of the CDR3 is TGTGCCAGCAGTTACCCGGGACAGGGGACCTATGGCTACACCTTC. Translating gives CASSYPGQGTYGYTF.